This is a list of T cell receptor beta chains from one sample in a study of blood T cell repertoires in COVID-19. The protocol was immunoSEQ multiplex PCR, while the TCRdb copy is restricted to in-frame clones and leaves out a portion. The table lists about 300,000 clones, approximately 90% of them singletons. The sequenced sample was PBMCs or T cells enriched from blood (not recorded which). The source of these receptors is a woman in her 30s who had recovered from COVID-19. CDR3s include the opening cysteine and the closing phenylalanine or tryptophan. Clone size, where shown, is once, few, many, or a class for clones that have expanded.

>TRBV5-5|TRBJ1-3|NA
CASTLTGTGGYTIYF
>TRBV5-1|TRBJ2-2|NA
CASSLGRGGTGPGELFF
>TRBV6-5|TRBJ2-2|once
CASSYAGQGDTGELFF
>TRBV30|TRBJ2-7|NA
CAWSVSGGLAYEQYF
>TRBV10-3|TRBJ1-1|once
CASSRDLNTEAFF
>TRBV6-2/TRBV6-3|TRBJ2-2|NA
CASSYSMTSLPGELFF
>TRBV29-1|TRBJ1-3|NA
CSAQGVVNRGNTIYF
>TRBV3-1/TRBV3-2|TRBJ2-7|few
CASSLGGRGRPYEQYF
>TRBV9|TRBJ1-1|NA
CASSARTDTEAFF
>TRBV24-1|TRBJ2-2|NA
CATSTGTEITGELFF
>TRBV25-1|TRBJ1-4|NA
CASKRQVGEKLFF
>TRBV6-5|TRBJ2-3|NA
CASSSGRRGTDTQYF
>TRBV19|TRBJ2-7|NA
CATTGGVPYEQYF
>TRBV5-6|TRBJ1-1|NA
CASSLSLNTEAFF
>TRBV14|TRBJ2-5|NA
CASSQASGITYGTQYF